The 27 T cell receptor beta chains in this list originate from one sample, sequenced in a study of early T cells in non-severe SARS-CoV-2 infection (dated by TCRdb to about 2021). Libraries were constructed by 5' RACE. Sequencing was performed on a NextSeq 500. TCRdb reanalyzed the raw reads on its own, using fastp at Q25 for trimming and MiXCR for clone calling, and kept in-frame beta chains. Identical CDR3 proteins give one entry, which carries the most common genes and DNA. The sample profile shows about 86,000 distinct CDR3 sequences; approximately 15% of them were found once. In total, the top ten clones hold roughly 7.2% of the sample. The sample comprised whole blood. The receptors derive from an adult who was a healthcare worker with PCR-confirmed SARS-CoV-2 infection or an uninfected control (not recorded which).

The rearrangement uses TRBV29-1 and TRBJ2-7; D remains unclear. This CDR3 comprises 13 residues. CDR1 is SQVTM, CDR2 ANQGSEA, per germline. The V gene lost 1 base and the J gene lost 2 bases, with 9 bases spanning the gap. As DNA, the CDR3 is TGCAGCGTTGAAGTTGAGTACGCCTACGAGCAGTACTTC. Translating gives CSVEVEYAYEQYF.

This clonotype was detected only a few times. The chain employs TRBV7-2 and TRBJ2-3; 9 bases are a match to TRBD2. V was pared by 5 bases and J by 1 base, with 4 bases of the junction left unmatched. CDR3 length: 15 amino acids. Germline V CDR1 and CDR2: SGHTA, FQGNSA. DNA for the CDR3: TGTGCCAGCAGCCGTTCTAGCGGGGGCACAGATACGCAGTATTTT. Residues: CASSRSSGGTDTQYF.

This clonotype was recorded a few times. The CDR3 loop is CSGWFSRGFTGELFF. Written as DNA, the CDR3 is TGCAGTGGTTGGTTTAGCAGGGGGTTCACCGGGGAGCTGTTTTTT. V usage is TRBV20-1 and J usage is TRBJ2-2, with 7 nucleotides matching TRBD1. With V trimmed by 7 bases and J by 4 bases, 12 bases remained unmatched. CDR3 length equals 15 residues. From germline, CDR1 is DFQATT and CDR2 SNEGSKA (reference sequence).

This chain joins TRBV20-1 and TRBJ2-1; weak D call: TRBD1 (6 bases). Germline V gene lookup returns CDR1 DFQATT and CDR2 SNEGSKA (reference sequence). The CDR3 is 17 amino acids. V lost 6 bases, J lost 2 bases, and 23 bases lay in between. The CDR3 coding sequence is TGCAGTGCCTCTCCCCAGGGGCTTCTAGGGGCCTACAATGAGCAGTTCTTC. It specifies CSASPQGLLGAYNEQFF.

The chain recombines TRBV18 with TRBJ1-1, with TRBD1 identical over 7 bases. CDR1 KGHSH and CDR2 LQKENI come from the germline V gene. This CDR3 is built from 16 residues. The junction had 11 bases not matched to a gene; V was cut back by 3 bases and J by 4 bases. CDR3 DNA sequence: TGTGCCAGCTCACCCCATGAGGGGGCCCTGCTCACTGAAGCTTTCTTT. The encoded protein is CASSPHEGALLTEAFF.

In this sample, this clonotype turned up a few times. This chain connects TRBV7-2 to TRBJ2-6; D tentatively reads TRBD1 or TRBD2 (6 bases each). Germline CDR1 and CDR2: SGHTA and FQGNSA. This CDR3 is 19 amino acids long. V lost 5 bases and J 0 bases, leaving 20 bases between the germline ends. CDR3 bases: TGTGCCAGCAGCCTCGTCGGAACGGGGGCCAACTCTGGGGCCAACGTCCTGACTTTC. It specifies CASSLVGTGANSGANVLTF.

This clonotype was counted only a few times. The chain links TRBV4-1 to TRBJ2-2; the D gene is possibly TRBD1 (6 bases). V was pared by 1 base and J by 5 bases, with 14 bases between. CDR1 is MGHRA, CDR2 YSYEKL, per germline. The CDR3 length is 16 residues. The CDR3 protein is CASSQGQGSNTGELFF. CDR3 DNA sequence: TGCGCCAGCAGCCAAGGCCAGGGGAGTAATACCGGGGAGCTGTTTTTT.

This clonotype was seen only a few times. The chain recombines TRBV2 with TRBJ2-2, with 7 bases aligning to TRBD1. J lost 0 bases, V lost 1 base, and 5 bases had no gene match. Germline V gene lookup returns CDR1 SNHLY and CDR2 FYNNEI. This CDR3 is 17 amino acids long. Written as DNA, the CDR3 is TGTGCCAGCAGTGAAGTAGGGCAGGGGGCGAACACCGGGGAGCTGTTTTTT. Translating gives CASSEVGQGANTGELFF.

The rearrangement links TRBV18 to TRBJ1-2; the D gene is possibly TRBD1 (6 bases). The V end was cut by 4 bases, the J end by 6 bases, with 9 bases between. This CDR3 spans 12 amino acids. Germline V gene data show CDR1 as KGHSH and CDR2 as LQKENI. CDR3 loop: CASSLTGDGYTF. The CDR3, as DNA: TGTGCCAGCTCACTGACAGGTGATGGCTACACCTTC.

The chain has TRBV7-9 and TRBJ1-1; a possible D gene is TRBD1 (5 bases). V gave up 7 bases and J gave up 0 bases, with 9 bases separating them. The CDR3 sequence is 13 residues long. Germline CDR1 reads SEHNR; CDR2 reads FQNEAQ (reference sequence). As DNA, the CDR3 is TGTGCCAGCAAGGAACAGGTGAACACTGAAGCTTTCTTT. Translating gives CASKEQVNTEAFF.

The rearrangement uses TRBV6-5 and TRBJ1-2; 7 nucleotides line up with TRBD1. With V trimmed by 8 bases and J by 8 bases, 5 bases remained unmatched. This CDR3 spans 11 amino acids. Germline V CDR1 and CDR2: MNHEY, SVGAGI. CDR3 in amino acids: CASSTQGGYTF. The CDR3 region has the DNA TGTGCCAGCTCTACACAGGGGGGCTACACCTTC.

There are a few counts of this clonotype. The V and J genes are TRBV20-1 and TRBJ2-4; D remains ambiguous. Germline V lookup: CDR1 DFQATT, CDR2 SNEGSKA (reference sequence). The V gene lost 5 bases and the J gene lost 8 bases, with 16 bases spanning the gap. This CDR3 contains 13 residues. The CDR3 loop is CSAEDPPVDIQYF. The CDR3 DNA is TGCAGTGCTGAAGACCCCCCCGTGGACATTCAGTACTTC.

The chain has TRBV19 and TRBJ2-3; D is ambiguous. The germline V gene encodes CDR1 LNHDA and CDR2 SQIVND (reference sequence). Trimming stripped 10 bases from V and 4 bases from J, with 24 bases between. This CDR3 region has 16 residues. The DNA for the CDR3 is TGTGCCACCGAGCCCGGACGGGCCCCGGCGGCAGATACGCAGTATTTT. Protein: CATEPGRAPAADTQYF.

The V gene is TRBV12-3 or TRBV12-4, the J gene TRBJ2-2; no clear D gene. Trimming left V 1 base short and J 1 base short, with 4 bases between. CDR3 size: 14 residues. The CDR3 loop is CASSLGQNTGELFF. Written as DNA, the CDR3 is TGTGCCAGCAGTTTAGGGCAGAACACCGGGGAGCTGTTTTTT.

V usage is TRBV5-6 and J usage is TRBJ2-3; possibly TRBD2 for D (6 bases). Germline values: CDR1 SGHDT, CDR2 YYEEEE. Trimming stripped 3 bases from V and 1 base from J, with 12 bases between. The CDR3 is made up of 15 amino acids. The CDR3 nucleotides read TGTGCCAGCAGCTCTTTAGCGGAGCGCACAGATACGCAGTATTTT. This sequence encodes CASSSLAERTDTQYF.

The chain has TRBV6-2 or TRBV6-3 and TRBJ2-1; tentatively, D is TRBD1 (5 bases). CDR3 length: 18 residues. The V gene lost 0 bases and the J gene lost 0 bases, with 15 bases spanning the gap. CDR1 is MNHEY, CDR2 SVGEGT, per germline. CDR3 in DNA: TGTGCCAGCAGTTACTCGAAGGGGTTATCCTCCTCCTACAATGAGCAGTTCTTC. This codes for CASSYSKGLSSSYNEQFF.

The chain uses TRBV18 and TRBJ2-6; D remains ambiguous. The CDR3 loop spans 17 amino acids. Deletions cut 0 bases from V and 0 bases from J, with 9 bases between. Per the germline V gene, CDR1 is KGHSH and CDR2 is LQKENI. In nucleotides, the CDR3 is TGTGCCAGCTCACCACCGGGTCGCCACTCTGGGGCCAACGTCCTGACTTTC. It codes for CASSPPGRHSGANVLTF.

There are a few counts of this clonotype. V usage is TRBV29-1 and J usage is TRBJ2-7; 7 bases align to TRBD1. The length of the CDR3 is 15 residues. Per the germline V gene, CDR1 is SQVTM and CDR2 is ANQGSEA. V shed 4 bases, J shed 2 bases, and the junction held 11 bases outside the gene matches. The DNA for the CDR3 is TGCAGCGTTGTACTGACCGGGACAGCGACCTACGAGCAGTACTTC. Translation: CSVVLTGTATYEQYF.

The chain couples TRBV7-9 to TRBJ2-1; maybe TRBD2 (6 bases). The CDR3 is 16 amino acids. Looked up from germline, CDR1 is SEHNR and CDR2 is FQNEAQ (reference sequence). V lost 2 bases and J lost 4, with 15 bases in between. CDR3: CASSLSTGVGYNEQFF. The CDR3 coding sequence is TGTGCCAGCAGCTTATCCACGGGAGTTGGGTACAATGAGCAGTTCTTC. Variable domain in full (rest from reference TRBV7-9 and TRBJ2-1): DTGVSQNPRHKITKRGQNVTFRCDPISEHNRLYWYRQTLGQGPEFLTYFQNEAQLEKSRLLSDRFSAERPKGSFSTLEIQRTEQGDSAMYLCASSLSTGVGYNEQFFGPGTRLTVL.

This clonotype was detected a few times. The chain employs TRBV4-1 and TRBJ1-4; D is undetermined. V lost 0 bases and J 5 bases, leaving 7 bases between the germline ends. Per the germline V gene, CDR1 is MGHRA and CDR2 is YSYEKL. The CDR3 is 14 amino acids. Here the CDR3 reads CASSQDNNNEKLFF. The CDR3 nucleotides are TGCGCCAGCAGCCAAGATAACAACAATGAAAAACTGTTTTTT.

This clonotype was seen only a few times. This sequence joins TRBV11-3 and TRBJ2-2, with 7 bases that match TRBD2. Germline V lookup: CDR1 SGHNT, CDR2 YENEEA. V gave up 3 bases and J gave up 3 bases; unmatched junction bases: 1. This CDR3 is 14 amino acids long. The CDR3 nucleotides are TGTGCCAGCAGCTTTGCGGGAGACACCGGGGAGCTGTTTTTT. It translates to CASSFAGDTGELFF.

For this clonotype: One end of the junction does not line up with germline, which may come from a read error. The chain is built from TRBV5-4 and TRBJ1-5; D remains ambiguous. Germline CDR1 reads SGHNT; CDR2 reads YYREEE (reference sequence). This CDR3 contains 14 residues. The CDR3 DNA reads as TGTGCCAGCACCTTGCAGTATAGCAATCAGCCCCAGCATTTT. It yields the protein CASTLQYSNQPQHF.

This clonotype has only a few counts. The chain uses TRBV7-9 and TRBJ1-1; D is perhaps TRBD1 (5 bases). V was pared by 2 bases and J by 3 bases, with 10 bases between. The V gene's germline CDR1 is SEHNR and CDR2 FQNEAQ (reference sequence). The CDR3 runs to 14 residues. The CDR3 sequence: CASSLQEGYTEAFF. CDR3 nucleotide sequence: TGTGCCAGCAGCTTACAGGAGGGGTACACTGAAGCTTTCTTT.

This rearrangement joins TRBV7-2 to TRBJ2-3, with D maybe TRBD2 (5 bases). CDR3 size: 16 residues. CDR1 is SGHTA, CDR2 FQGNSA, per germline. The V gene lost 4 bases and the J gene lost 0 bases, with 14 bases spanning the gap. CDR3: CASSSQRSSSTDTQYF. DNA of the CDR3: TGTGCCAGCAGCTCCCAGCGGAGCTCTAGCACAGATACGCAGTATTTT.

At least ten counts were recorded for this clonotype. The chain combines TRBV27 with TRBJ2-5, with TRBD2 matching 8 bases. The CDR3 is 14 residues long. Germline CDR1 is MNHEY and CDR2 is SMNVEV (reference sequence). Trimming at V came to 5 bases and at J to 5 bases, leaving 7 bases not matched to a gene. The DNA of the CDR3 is TGTGCCAGCAGTCCAGGACTAGCAAAGGAGACCCAGTACTTC. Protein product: CASSPGLAKETQYF.

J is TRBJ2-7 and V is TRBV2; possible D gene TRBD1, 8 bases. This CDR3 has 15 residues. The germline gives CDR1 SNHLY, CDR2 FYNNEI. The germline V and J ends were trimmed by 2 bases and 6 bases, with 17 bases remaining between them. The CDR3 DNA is TGTGCCAGCAGTGAACAGGGGGCGGGAGTACCCGAGCAGTACTTC. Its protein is CASSEQGAGVPEQYF.

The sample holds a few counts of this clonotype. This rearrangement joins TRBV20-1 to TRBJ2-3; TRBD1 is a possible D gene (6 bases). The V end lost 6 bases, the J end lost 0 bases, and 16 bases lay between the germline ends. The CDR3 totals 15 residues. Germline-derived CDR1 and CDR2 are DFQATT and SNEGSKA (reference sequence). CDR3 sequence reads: CSAENGGGSTDTQYF. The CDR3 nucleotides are TGCAGTGCCGAGAATGGGGGCGGGAGCACAGATACGCAGTATTTT.